This T cell receptor beta chain was captured by sequencing in a study of T cells in Graves' hyperthyroidism and ophthalmopathy. RNA transcripts yielded amplified TCR beta CDR3 regions. The study used the HTBI primer set for a first-round RT-PCR of the TCR CDR3. From the multiplex PCR reads, TCRdb called clonotypes with MiXCR, one entry per CDR3 protein. The sample has approximately 400,000 distinct CDR3 sequences; around 13% are singletons. There are many counts of this clonotype. No antigen is known for it. Trimming removed 6 bases at V and 1 base at J, with 9 bases between. The CDR3 loop spans 13 amino acids. PBMCs came from 8.5 to 10 ml fresh peripheral blood. Findings and limits, study-wide: A model using 13 V-J features told ophthalmopathy apart from stable hyperthyroidism.

This chain uses TRBV12-3 or TRBV12-4 with TRBJ1-2, with D possibly matching TRBD1 (5 bases). This TCR was recovered from a woman in her twenties or thirties with Graves' ophthalmopathy. Specimen: blood. CDR3 coding DNA: TGTGCCAGCAGGGACACACTTAACTATGGCTACACCTTC. Amino acids: CASRDTLNYGYTF.